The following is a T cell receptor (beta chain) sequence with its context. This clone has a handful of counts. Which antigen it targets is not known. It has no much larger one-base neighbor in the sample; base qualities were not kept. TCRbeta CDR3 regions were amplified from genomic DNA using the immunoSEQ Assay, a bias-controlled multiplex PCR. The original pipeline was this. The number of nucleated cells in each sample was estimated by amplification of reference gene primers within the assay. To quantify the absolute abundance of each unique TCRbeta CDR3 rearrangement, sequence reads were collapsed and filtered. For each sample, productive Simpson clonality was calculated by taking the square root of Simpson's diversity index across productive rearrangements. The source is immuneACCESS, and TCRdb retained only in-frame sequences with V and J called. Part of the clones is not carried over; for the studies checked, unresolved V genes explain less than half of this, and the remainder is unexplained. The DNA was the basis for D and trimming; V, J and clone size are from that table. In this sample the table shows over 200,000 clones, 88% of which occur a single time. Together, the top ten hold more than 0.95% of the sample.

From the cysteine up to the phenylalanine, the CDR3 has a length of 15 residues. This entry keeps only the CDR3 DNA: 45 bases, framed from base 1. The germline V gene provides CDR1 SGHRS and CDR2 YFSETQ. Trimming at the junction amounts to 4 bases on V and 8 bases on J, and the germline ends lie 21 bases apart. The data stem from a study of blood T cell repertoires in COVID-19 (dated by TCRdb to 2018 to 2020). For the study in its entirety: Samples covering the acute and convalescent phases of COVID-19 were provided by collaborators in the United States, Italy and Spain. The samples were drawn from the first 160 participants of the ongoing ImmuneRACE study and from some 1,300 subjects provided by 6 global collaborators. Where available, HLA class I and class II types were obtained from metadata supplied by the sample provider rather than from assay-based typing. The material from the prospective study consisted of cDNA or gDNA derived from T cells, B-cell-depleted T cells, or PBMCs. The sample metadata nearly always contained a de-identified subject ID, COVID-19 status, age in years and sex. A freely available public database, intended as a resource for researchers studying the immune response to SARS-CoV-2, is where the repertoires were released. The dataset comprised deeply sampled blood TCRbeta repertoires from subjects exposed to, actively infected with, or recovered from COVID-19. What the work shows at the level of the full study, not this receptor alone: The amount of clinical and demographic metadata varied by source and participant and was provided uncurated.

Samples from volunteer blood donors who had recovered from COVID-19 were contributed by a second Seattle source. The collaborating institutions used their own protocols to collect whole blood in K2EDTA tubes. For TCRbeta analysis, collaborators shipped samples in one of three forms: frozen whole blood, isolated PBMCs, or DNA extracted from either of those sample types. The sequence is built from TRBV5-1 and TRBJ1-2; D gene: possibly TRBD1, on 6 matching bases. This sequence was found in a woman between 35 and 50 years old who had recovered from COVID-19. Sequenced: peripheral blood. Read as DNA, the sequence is TGCGCCAGCAGCGCCGGGGACACGGTCTCGGGGGGCTACACCTTC. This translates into CASSAGDTVSGGYTF.